This is a list of T cell receptor beta chains from one sample in a study of blood T cells in healthy people across ages. TCRdb passed the 5' RACE reads through MiXCR, listing each CDR3 protein once. The data contain about 1.4 million distinct CDR3 sequences, approximately 59% of them singletons. Sequencing was done on a sample of blood. All receptors come from a man between 18 and 29 years old in good health. Each CDR3 is given with its conserved first and last residue. The order of the fields is V gene, CDR3 protein.

v_gene: TRBV4-2; CDR3aa: CASSQERQGETQFF
v_gene: TRBV7-2; CDR3aa: CASSTSGHISYEQYF
v_gene: TRBV4-1; CDR3aa: CASSQGRRTSTDTQYF
v_gene: TRBV4-1; CDR3aa: CASSQVSPGIDYEQYF
v_gene: TRBV4-1; CDR3aa: CASSHPSGASYNSPLHF
v_gene: TRBV12-3/TRBV12-4; CDR3aa: CASSHRVLDETQYF
v_gene: TRBV29-1; CDR3aa: CSVRRTGGYEQYF
v_gene: TRBV7-9; CDR3aa: CASSLRGGTQETQYF
v_gene: TRBV30; CDR3aa: CAWSAGQGGYGYTF
v_gene: TRBV4-1; CDR3aa: CASSPSNGRLEKLFF
v_gene: TRBV27; CDR3aa: CASSPGQAYNEQFF
v_gene: TRBV20-1; CDR3aa: CSARELPDRIPYEQYF
v_gene: TRBV14; CDR3aa: CASSQKGRGGKWWNEQFF
v_gene: TRBV12-5; CDR3aa: CASGTWTAIETQYF
v_gene: TRBV11-2; CDR3aa: CASRQHNYEQYF
v_gene: TRBV29-1; CDR3aa: CSVTGDGPEAFF
v_gene: TRBV2; CDR3aa: CASPGEGQHTDTQYF
v_gene: TRBV4-3; CDR3aa: CASSQEGTGYHEQYF
v_gene: TRBV20-1; CDR3aa: CSAFRRDRTNEKLFF
v_gene: TRBV29-1; CDR3aa: CSVEGQEGTEAFF
v_gene: TRBV7-9; CDR3aa: CASSLLDSSDGYTF
v_gene: TRBV5-1; CDR3aa: CASSLDAWDSPLHF
v_gene: TRBV20-1; CDR3aa: CSAPRDKGYGYTF
v_gene: TRBV12-3/TRBV12-4; CDR3aa: CASSLVLHEQYF
v_gene: TRBV7-9; CDR3aa: CASSSRQDATNEKLFF
v_gene: TRBV10-3; CDR3aa: CAIGQGPPAGELFF
v_gene: TRBV21-1; CDR3aa: CASSKGGTSSETQYF